This passage covers 30 T cell receptor beta chains from one sample sequenced in a study of cytomegalovirus exposure and HLA in healthy donors. The PCR made use of 60 Vbeta and 13 Jbeta primers. TCRdb's table, derived via immunoSEQ multiplex PCR, lists solely in-frame clones and lacks some. The sample contains 200,000 or so clones, nearly 80% of which appear only once. Sequenced input: PBMCs. Every receptor here comes from a woman in her twenties or thirties in good health and CMV-seropositive.

The chain is built from TRBV5-1 and TRBJ2-2, with TRBD2 matching 14 bases. Germline CDR1 reads SGHRS; CDR2 reads YFSETQ. CDR3 size: 17 residues. Trimming at V came to 3 bases and at J to 5 bases, leaving 6 bases not matched to a gene. The CDR3 spells CASSSGLAGVRTGELFF. CDR3 in DNA: TGCGCCAGCAGCTCGGGACTAGCGGGGGTTCGAACCGGGGAGCTGTTTTTT.

The CDR3 spells CATRGAGNFYEQYF. CDR3 DNA sequence: TGCGCCACCCGAGGGGCGGGAAACTTTTACGAGCAGTACTTC. The chain carries TRBV10-2 and TRBJ2-7, with D possibly matching TRBD2 (6 bases). Trimming removed 10 bases at V and 4 bases at J, with 20 bases between. The CDR3 has 14 amino acids. CDR1 and CDR2 (germline): WSHSY, SAAADI.

In its sample, this clone was seen once. The CDR3: CASSFAVTGTGVGANEKLFF. CDR3 nucleotides: TGTGCCAGCAGCTTCGCGGTAACCGGGACAGGGGTCGGAGCTAATGAAAAACTGTTTTTT. The rearrangement uses TRBV7-6 and TRBJ1-4, with 10 bases matching TRBD1. The germline V gene has CDR1 SGHVS and CDR2 FNYEAQ. The CDR3 length is 20 residues. Trimming removed 3 bases from V and 3 bases from J; junction bases left unmatched: 16.

This clone has only a few counts. V gene TRBV28 combines with J gene TRBJ2-7; TRBD2 matches at 16 bases. Germline trimming cut 3 bases from V and 2 bases from J; bases unmatched to any gene: 7. The CDR3 spans 18 residues. Germline loops: CDR1 MDHEN, CDR2 SYDVKM. The CDR3 here is CASSFRSGTSGGAYEQYF. The CDR3 DNA follows: TGTGCCAGCAGTTTCAGGTCCGGGACTAGCGGGGGGGCCTACGAGCAGTACTTC. Combining the CDR3 with reference TRBV28 and TRBJ2-7 gives the whole variable domain DVKVTQSSRYLVKRTGEKVFLECVQDMDHENMFWYRQDPGLGLRLIYFSYDVKMKEKGDIPEGYSVSREKKERFSLILESASTNQTSMYLCASSFRSGTSGGAYEQYFGPGTRLTVT.

This chain joins TRBV11-2 and TRBJ1-3; D call uncertain. This CDR3 has 15 amino acids. CDR1 and CDR2 (germline): SGHAT, FQNNGV. V was cut by 5 bases and J by 1 base, with 12 bases left in between. CDR3 DNA: TGTGCCAGCAGCCTATACCGTTTGTCTGGAAACACCATATATTTT. Its protein product is CASSLYRLSGNTIYF.

This clone has more than one count but fewer than ten. This chain uses TRBV5-1 with TRBJ2-5, with D unclear. The CDR3 is 14 amino acids. Germline V lookup: CDR1 SGHRS, CDR2 YFSETQ. V was clipped by 0 bases and J by 5 bases, with 11 bases between them. The CDR3 reads CASSLGPSPETQYF. DNA of the CDR3: TGCGCCAGCAGCTTGGGTCCCAGTCCGGAGACCCAGTACTTC.

The genes are TRBV7-2 and TRBJ2-7; 11 bases are a match to TRBD1. Germline V lookup: CDR1 SGHTA, CDR2 FQGNSA. This CDR3 contains 15 residues. V lost 9 bases and J lost 5; bases outside the gene matches: 12. The CDR3 reads CASQVLDRGPHEQYF. As DNA, the CDR3 is TGTGCCAGTCAGGTCCTGGACAGGGGGCCGCACGAGCAGTACTTC.

The chain couples TRBV7-9 to TRBJ1-5; 9 nucleotides line up with TRBD1. Germline lookup yields CDR1 SEHNR and CDR2 FQNEAQ (reference sequence). CDR3 length: 16 amino acids. Trimming cost V 5 bases and J 4 bases; bases outside gene matches: 9. The DNA of the CDR3 is TGTGCCAGCAGCCACGGTGGGACAGGGACGAATCAGCCCCAGCATTTT. Its translation: CASSHGGTGTNQPQHF.

In its sample, this clone was seen once. CDR3 loop: CASSLQDSLNTEAFF. The CDR3 DNA reads TGCGCCAGCAGCTTACAGGACAGCCTGAACACTGAAGCTTTCTTT. This sequence joins TRBV5-1 and TRBJ1-1; possible D gene TRBD1, 6 bases. The CDR3 totals 15 residues. The germline gives CDR1 SGHRS, CDR2 YFSETQ. V lost 2 bases and J 0 bases, leaving 11 bases between the germline ends.

A remark on this clone: Other DNA sequences from this sample encode an identical CDR3 as well. The genes are TRBV9 and TRBJ2-7, with TRBD2 identical over 8 bases. From germline, CDR1 is SGDLS and CDR2 YYNGEE. Trimming at V came to 0 bases and at J to 4 bases, leaving 6 bases not matched to a gene. This CDR3 region has 15 residues. The chain's CDR3 is CASSVGGAGGYEQYF. CDR3 nucleotide sequence: TGTGCCAGCAGCGTAGGAGGGGCGGGAGGTTACGAGCAGTACTTC. Supplemented by reference TRBV9 and TRBJ2-7, the full variable domain reads DSGVTQTPKHLITATGQRVTLRCSPRSGDLSVYWYQQSLDQGLQFLIQYYNGEERAKGNILERFSAQQFPDLHSELNLSSLELGDSALYFCASSVGGAGGYEQYFGPGTRLTVT.

The genes are TRBV10-2 and TRBJ2-7; 8 nucleotides agree with TRBD1. Germline CDR1 is WSHSY and CDR2 is SAAADI. This CDR3 spans 12 amino acids. Losses at the gene ends were 5 bases for V and 3 bases for J; bases not matched to a gene: 0. CDR3 DNA sequence: TGCGCCAGCAGTACAGGGGGCTACGAGCAGTACTTC. Its translation is CASSTGGYEQYF.

This clone was observed a single time. The V gene is TRBV19, the J gene TRBJ2-2, with D possibly being TRBD1 (5 bases). There are 14 residues in the CDR3. Germline-derived CDR1 and CDR2 are LNHDA and SQIVND (reference sequence). Deletions cut 7 bases from V and 6 bases from J, with 15 bases between. CDR3 nucleotides: TGTGCCAGTACCCTTGGGGCTGCTCCCGGGGAGCTGTTTTTT. Encoded protein: CASTLGAAPGELFF.

About this clone itself: The identical CDR3 is also encoded by other nucleotide sequences in the sample. The chain couples TRBV12-5 to TRBJ2-1; 11 bases fit TRBD2. This CDR3 comprises 14 residues. V dropped 5 bases and J dropped 7; count of bases not matched to a gene: 4. Germline assignment: CDR1 LGHNT and CDR2 FRNRAP. The CDR3 DNA sequence: TGTGCTAGTGGTCGCCTAGCGGGAGGAAATGAGCAGTTCTTC. The encoded protein is CASGRLAGGNEQFF.

The J gene is TRBJ1-1, the V gene TRBV7-2; no clear D. V was clipped by 5 bases and J by 5 bases, with 15 bases between them. Germline V gene data show CDR1 as SGHTA and CDR2 as FQGNSA. The CDR3 runs 14 residues. For the CDR3, the DNA is TGTGCCAGCAGCCCCGTGCGGGGAGGGACTGAAGCTTTCTTT. Translated, it gives CASSPVRGGTEAFF.

This clone has more than one count but fewer than ten. The rearrangement uses TRBV7-9 and TRBJ2-5, with 8 bases fitting TRBD2. This CDR3 comprises 15 residues. The germline gives CDR1 SEHNR, CDR2 FQNEAQ (reference sequence). The V and J ends lost 1 base and 9 bases, in that order; junction bases with no gene match: 10. The CDR3 sequence is CASSLEGLGHRAQYF. The CDR3 bases are TGTGCCAGCAGCTTAGAGGGACTAGGCCATCGAGCCCAGTACTTC.

This clone was counted once. The chain joins TRBV28 to TRBJ2-7; possible D gene TRBD1, 5 bases. Germline loops: CDR1 MDHEN, CDR2 SYDVKM. V was trimmed by 3 bases and J by 3 bases, leaving 9 bases between them. The CDR3 sequence is 13 residues long. This CDR3 is CASSLRQNYEQYF. The CDR3 bases are TGTGCCAGCAGTTTGAGACAGAACTACGAGCAGTACTTC.

The CDR3 region is CASSVEGYSNQPQHF. The CDR3 nucleotides are TGTGCCAGCAGCGTCGAGGGCTATAGCAATCAGCCCCAGCATTTT. The chain is built from TRBV9 and TRBJ1-5, with D unclear. The CDR3 loop spans 15 amino acids. The germline V gene encodes CDR1 SGDLS and CDR2 YYNGEE. V dropped 2 bases and J dropped 0 bases, with 9 bases sitting between them.

CDR3: CASSPTRGAMNTEAFF. The CDR3 DNA is TGTGCCAGCAGCCCCACACGGGGGGCCATGAACACTGAAGCTTTCTTT. The chain is built from TRBV5-4 and TRBJ1-1; D is possibly TRBD1 (6 bases). This CDR3 contains 16 residues. V was shortened by 4 bases and J by 0 bases, with 16 bases between the two germline ends. Germline values: CDR1 SGHNT, CDR2 YYREEE (reference sequence).

The chain recombines TRBV5-1 with TRBJ2-3, with 8 bases aligning to TRBD1. The CDR3 totals 18 residues. Germline loops: CDR1 SGHRS, CDR2 YFSETQ. The trim removed 4 bases at V and 0 bases at J, leaving 13 bases unmatched. Written as DNA, the CDR3 is TGCGCCAGCAGCCCAAGAGGCGCCCAGGGGGCTAGCACAGATACGCAGTATTTT. Its protein product is CASSPRGAQGASTDTQYF.

V usage is TRBV6-5 and J usage is TRBJ1-2; 7 nucleotides agree with TRBD1. The CDR3 extends over 15 amino acids. Germline V gene sequence: CDR1 MNHEY, CDR2 SVGAGI. The V gene end was trimmed by 6 bases and the J gene end by 5 bases; junction bases not matched to a gene: 12. CDR3 DNA: TGTGCCAGCAGCCGGACCCACGGGACAGATTATGGCTACACCTTC. This gives the protein CASSRTHGTDYGYTF.

Remarks on this clone: The sample carries other DNA sequences with the same CDR3. This CDR3 reads CASSFPSGGYNEQFF. CDR3 DNA sequence: TGTGCCAGCAGCTTTCCTAGCGGGGGTTACAATGAGCAGTTCTTC. The chain employs TRBV5-6 and TRBJ2-1; 10 nucleotides align to TRBD2. The CDR3 extends over 15 amino acids. Germline V gene data show CDR1 as SGHDT and CDR2 as YYEEEE. Trimming cost V 2 bases and J 4 bases; bases outside gene matches: 3.

The chain recombines TRBV28 with TRBJ2-1; TRBD2 matches at 8 bases. With 3 bases clipped from V and 0 bases from J, the junction kept 4 bases outside the gene matches. This CDR3 has 16 residues. Germline values: CDR1 MDHEN, CDR2 SYDVKM. The DNA of the CDR3 is TGTGCCAGCAGTTTTAACAGCGGGAGCTCCTACAATGAGCAGTTCTTC. Encoded protein: CASSFNSGSSYNEQFF.

The chain combines TRBV5-5 with TRBJ1-1; 7 bases align to TRBD1. This CDR3 has 12 residues. After removal of 7 bases from V and 11 bases from J, the junction contained 11 bases not matched to a gene. Germline CDR1 reads SGHKS; CDR2 reads YYEKEE (reference sequence). The CDR3 protein is CASEARQGWAFF. CDR3 coding DNA: TGTGCCAGCGAGGCCCGACAGGGATGGGCTTTCTTT.

The chain carries TRBV5-1 and TRBJ2-1; TRBD2 matches 12 bases. Looked up from germline, CDR1 is SGHRS and CDR2 is YFSETQ. CDR3 length: 15 residues. Unmatched junction bases numbered 6, after V lost 4 bases and J lost 7 bases. CDR3 sequence: CASSELAGGSNEQFF. The CDR3 coding sequence is TGCGCCAGCAGCGAACTAGCGGGGGGTTCGAATGAGCAGTTCTTC.

The rearrangement links TRBV2 to TRBJ2-1; D is unresolved. The CDR3 is 11 amino acids. Germline-derived CDR1 and CDR2 are SNHLY and FYNNEI. The germline V and J ends were trimmed by 4 bases and 15 bases, with 13 bases remaining between them. CDR3 residues: CASSVTYVPFF. In DNA form, the CDR3 reads TGTGCCAGCAGTGTAACCTATGTCCCGTTCTTC. The full variable domain, in which reference TRBV2 and TRBJ2-1 provide the parts outside the CDR3, is EPEVTQTPSHQVTQMGQEVILRCVPISNHLYFYWYRQILGQKVEFLVSFYNNEISEKSEIFDDQFSVERPDGSNFTLKIRSTKLEDSAMYFCASSVTYVPFFGPGTRLTVL.

This chain uses TRBV19 with TRBJ1-1; D is possibly TRBD1 (5 bases). Trimming left V 6 bases short and J 3 bases short, with 14 bases between. The V gene's germline CDR1 is LNHDA and CDR2 SQIVND (reference sequence). The CDR3 spans 14 residues. CDR3: CASSPGGTHTEAFF. DNA for the CDR3: TGTGCCAGTAGCCCCGGGGGGACCCACACTGAAGCTTTCTTT. Based on the CDR3 plus reference TRBV19 and TRBJ1-1, the full variable domain is DGGITQSPKYLFRKEGQNVTLSCEQNLNHDAMYWYRQDPGQGLRLIYYSQIVNDFQKGDIAEGYSVSREKKESFPLTVTSAQKNPTAFYLCASSPGGTHTEAFFGQGTRLTVV.

The CDR3 loop reads CASSSNRGLRLTQYF. The CDR3 coding sequence is TGTGCCAGCAGCAGCAACAGGGGGCTCCGGTTGACCCAGTACTTC. This rearrangement joins TRBV11-2 to TRBJ2-5; TRBD1 agrees at 9 bases. The junction had 11 bases not matched to a gene; V was cut back by 5 bases and J by 7 bases. The CDR3 spans 15 residues. CDR1 and CDR2 from the germline V gene are SGHAT and FQNNGV.

This chain connects TRBV6-5 to TRBJ1-1, with 7 bases matching TRBD1. The CDR3 loop spans 14 amino acids. The germline CDR1 and CDR2 sequences are MNHEY and SVGAGI. With V trimmed by 7 bases and J by 0 bases, 5 bases remained unmatched. The CDR3 sequence: CASTKTGMNTEAFF. CDR3 coding DNA: TGTGCCAGCACCAAGACAGGGATGAACACTGAAGCTTTCTTT.

The gene calls are TRBV28 and TRBJ2-7, with a possible D match to TRBD1 (6 bases). Per the germline V gene, CDR1 is MDHEN and CDR2 is SYDVKM. The CDR3 runs 15 residues. V lost 3 bases, J lost 3 bases, and 15 bases lay in between. The CDR3 nucleotides are TGTGCCAGCAGTTTCCGGCAGGGGATGGTCTACGAGCAGTACTTC. Translation gives CASSFRQGMVYEQYF.

This clone showed up just a few times. The genes are TRBV7-2 and TRBJ2-7; perhaps TRBD2 as D (5 bases). CDR1 is SGHTA, CDR2 FQGNSA, per germline. The CDR3 has 15 residues. Trimming left V 5 bases short and J 0 bases short, with 14 bases between. CDR3 coding DNA: TGTGCCAGCAGCCCCAGCCTAGGGAGCTCCTACGAGCAGTACTTC. It specifies CASSPSLGSSYEQYF.